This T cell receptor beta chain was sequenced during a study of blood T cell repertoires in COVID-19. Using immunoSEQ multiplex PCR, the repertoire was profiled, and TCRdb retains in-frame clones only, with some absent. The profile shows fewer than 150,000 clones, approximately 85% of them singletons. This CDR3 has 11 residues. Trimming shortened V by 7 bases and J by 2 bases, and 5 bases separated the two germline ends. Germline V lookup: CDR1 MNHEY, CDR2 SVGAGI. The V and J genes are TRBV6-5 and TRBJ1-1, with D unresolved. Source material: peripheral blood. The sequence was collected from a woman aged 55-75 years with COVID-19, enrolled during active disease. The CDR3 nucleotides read TGTGCCAGCATTGTAAACACTGAAGCTTTCTTT. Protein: CASIVNTEAFF.